This TCR beta chain was retrieved from a study of CD8+ T cells in alopecia areata. Across the study: Treated individuals took tofacitinib by mouth, 5 to 10 mg twice daily. Tofacitinib administration persisted for 6 to 18 months, succeeded by 6 months off drug.

Concerning this clone: Its antigen is unknown.

In each case, RNA was isolated and then reverse transcribed into cDNA as the sequencing template. Data came from immunoSEQ multiplex PCR; TCRdb stores just in-frame clones and leaves some out. The table includes roughly 170,000 clones, 59% detected once. Peripheral blood samples and lesional scalp punch biopsies were obtained from alopecia areata patients. General study points: Scalp repertoires also include resident alphabeta T cells from normal skin.

The CDR3 sequence is 12 residues long. Trimming stripped 7 bases from V and 2 bases from J, with 11 bases between. Germline V gene lookup returns CDR1 GTSNPN and CDR2 SVGIG (reference sequence). The chain joins TRBV30 to TRBJ1-2, with D perhaps matching TRBD1 (6 bases). This TCR derives from a human donor with alopecia areata. The material was CD4+ T cells sorted from blood, obtained at week 0. The CDR3 DNA reads as TGTGCCTACGACAGGCGAAACTATGGCTACACCTTC. Encoded protein: CAYDRRNYGYTF.